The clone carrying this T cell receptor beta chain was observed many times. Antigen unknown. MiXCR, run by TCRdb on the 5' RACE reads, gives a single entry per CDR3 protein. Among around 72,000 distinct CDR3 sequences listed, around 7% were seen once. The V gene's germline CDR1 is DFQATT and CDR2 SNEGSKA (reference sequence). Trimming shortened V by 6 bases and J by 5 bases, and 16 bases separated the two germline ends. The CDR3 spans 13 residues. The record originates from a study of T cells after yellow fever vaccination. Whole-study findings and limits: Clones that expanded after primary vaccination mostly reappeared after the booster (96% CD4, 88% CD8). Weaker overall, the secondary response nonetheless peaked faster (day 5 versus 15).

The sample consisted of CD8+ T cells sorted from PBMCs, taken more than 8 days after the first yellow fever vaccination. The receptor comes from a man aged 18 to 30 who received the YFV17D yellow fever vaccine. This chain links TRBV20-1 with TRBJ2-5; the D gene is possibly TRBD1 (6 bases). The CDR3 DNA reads TGCAGTGCGGGGGCTAGTGGGGCCGAGACCCAGTACTTC. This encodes CSAGASGAETQYF.